Sequencing of this TCR beta chain was carried out in a study of T cells in Graves' hyperthyroidism and ophthalmopathy (dated by TCRdb to between 2018 and 2021). Background for the entire study: Peripheral blood was collected at initial diagnosis, before any treatment. In addition, the study compared T-cell repertoires in thyroid tissue and in blood from a handful of Graves' hyperthyroidism patients. The paper reports TCR Vbeta CDR3 sequencing of over 120 peripheral blood samples: around 45 ophthalmopathy, fewer than 80 hyperthyroidism and some 17 progressor patients. Once sampling was done, hyperthyroidism patients were given methimazole at a starting dose of 30 mg daily, whereas ophthalmopathy patients were given high-dose intravenous methylprednisolone. TCR V-J signatures able to tell the groups apart were searched for in a discovery cohort of some 100 patients, of whom roughly 42 had Graves' ophthalmopathy and 57 had stable Graves' hyperthyroidism. The roughly 99 discovery patients were divided at random into training and test sets in a 7:3 ratio. Prospective prediction of ophthalmopathy was tested in an independent validation cohort of 18 to 20 hyperthyroidism patients and around 16 patients who later progressed to ophthalmopathy.

In its sample, this clonotype was seen once. The target of this receptor is not known. Per-nucleotide qualities are absent, and no much larger clonotype sits a single base away. One read alone is a weak basis. Amplification of TCR beta CDR3 regions was carried out from RNA transcripts. The first round of RT-PCR for the TCR CDR3 was performed with the HTBI primer set and the Qiagen OneStep RT-PCR kit. Libraries were constructed in a second round of multiplex PCR, after which size selection and purification were carried out. Sequencing of the libraries was done on an Illumina HiSeq2000 using paired-end 100 bp reads. The original pipeline was this. SOAPnuke was used to process the raw data, removing reads that contained adapters or uncalled bases, had a mean Phred below 15, or lacked an exact match to the constant primer or identifier. High-quality paired reads were merged using COPE v1.2.5, and each unique nucleotide sequence was defined as a clonotype. MiTCR v1.1 was used to align the clonotypes against IMGT TRBV, TRBD and TRBJ reference segments. Only V-J combinations with frequency above 0.0001, covering approximately 99% of repertoires, were analysed. The TCS score was defined as the ratio of F50 (clonal expansion) to E x V (chaos), calculated using BLOSUM62-based TCRdist between CDR3 peptides within each V-J. Welch's t-statistics and random forest reduced around 550 V-J features to roughly 13, which were used in a naive Bayes classifier (R e1071). The similarity between thyroid and blood repertoires was quantified using the Morisita-Horn index. The public reads were run again by TCRdb, first through fastp at Q25 and then through MiXCR, and only productive beta chains were kept. Each entry merges the rows of one CDR3 protein and shows their most common DNA and genes. The V and J calls shown here were made by TCRdb, not taken from the authors' results. This sample lists around 720,000 distinct CDR3 sequences; approximately 40% were detected once. Roughly 30% of the sample rests with the top ten.

General study outcomes and caveats: Most expanded thyroid clonotypes (frequency above 0.001) were also detected in blood, a finding suggesting that blood repertoires may reflect thyroid immune responses. Sample size was not statistically predetermined, and investigators were not blinded to group allocation. A 13 V-J signature model separated ophthalmopathy from stable hyperthyroidism, with 87.88% sensitivity and 81% to 82% specificity in cross-validation and 80%/75% in testing. During validation, the model predicted progression to ophthalmopathy a median of approximately 6.5 months ahead of onset, with roughly 65% sensitivity and 72.22% specificity.

V and J lose 4 bases and 1 base, and a span of 13 bases separates them. Spanning cysteine to phenylalanine, the CDR3 consists of 14 amino acids. Of all the DNA, just the CDR3 is kept, 42 bases in frame from base 1. CDR1 and CDR2 are drawn from the germline V gene: SQVTM, ANQGSEA. Stable Graves' hyperthyroidism was defined as the absence of progression to ophthalmopathy over 18 months of follow-up. Hyperthyroidism patients were newly diagnosed, had a disease duration of under 2 months, and were aged 18 to 65 years. Exclusion was applied to patients with uncontrolled infections, other autoimmune diseases, pregnancy or lactation. Diagnoses were based on clinical symptoms, serum thyroxine and TRAb, thyroid ultrasound and orbital computed tomography. Ficoll-Paque density gradient centrifugation was used to isolate PBMCs from approximately 11 ml of fresh peripheral blood. Total RNA was extracted with Trizol reagent, and quality was checked on an Agilent 2100 Bioanalyzer.

The sequence was obtained from a woman aged 40-49 years with Graves' hyperthyroidism. Sequencing was performed on blood. The rearrangement combines TRBV29-1 with TRBJ1-1, with the D segment identity uncertain. CDR3 reads: CSVGQISSNTEAFF. The nucleotides read TGCAGCGTTGGGCAGATAAGTTCGAACACTGAAGCTTTCTTT.